The clone carrying this T cell receptor (beta chain) was detected many times. Using unique molecular identifiers, the investigators prepared the TCRbeta library. TCRdb re-called the PCR reads through MiXCR, storing one row per CDR3 protein. The sample has a few hundred thousand distinct CDR3 sequences, 7.5% to 10% seen once; the top ten hold 5.1%. This CDR3 is 15 amino acids long. The ends lost 3 bases at V and 7 bases at J; junction bases unmatched: 3. CDR1 is MNHNS and CDR2 is SASEGT in the germline V gene. These data are taken from a study of T-cell reconstitution after alpha-beta-depleted transplantation in children.

The sample consisted of PBMCs from the stem cell graft donor, taken from the stem cell graft. The chain links TRBV6-1 to TRBJ1-6; TRBD1 matches 10 bases. The receptor comes from a human donor who donated a stem cell graft to a child with SCID. CDR3 nucleotides: TGTGCCAGCAGTGAGAGGGACAGGGGAAATTCACCCCTCCACTTT. Its translation is CASSERDRGNSPLHF.